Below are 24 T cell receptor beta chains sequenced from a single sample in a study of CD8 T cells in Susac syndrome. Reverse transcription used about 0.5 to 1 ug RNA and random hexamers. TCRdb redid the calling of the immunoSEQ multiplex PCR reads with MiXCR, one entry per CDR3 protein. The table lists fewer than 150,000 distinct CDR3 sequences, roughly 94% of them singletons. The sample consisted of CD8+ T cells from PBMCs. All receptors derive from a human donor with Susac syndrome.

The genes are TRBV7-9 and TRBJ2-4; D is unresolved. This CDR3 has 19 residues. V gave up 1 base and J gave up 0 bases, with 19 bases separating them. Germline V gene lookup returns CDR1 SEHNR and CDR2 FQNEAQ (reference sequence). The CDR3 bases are TGTGCCAGCAGCTTAGTTGAGTCCGGCTATCTTTCAGCCAAAAACATTCAGTACTTC. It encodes CASSLVESGYLSAKNIQYF. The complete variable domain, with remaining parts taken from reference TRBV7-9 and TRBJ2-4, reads DTGVSQNPRHKITKRGQNVTFRCDPISEHNRLYWYRQTLGQGPEFLTYFQNEAQLEKSRLLSDRFSAERPKGSFSTLEIQRTEQGDSAMYLCASSLVESGYLSAKNIQYFGAGTRLSVL.

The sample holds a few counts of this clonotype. The DNA for the CDR3 is TGTGCCAGCACCTTGACCGGGGAGCTGTTTTTT. It encodes CASTLTGELFF. The V gene is TRBV7-2, the J gene TRBJ2-2; no firm D call. The CDR3 sequence is 11 residues long. The germline V gene has CDR1 SGHTA and CDR2 FQGNSA. Trimming removed 7 bases from V and 5 bases from J, with 5 bases in between.

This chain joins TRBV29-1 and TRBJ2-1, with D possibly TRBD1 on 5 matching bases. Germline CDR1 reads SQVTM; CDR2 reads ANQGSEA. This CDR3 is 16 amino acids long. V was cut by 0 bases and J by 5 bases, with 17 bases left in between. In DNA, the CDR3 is TGCAGCGTTGAAGATGTCTCAGGGCTTTCGGACAATGAGCAGTTCTTC. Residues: CSVEDVSGLSDNEQFF.

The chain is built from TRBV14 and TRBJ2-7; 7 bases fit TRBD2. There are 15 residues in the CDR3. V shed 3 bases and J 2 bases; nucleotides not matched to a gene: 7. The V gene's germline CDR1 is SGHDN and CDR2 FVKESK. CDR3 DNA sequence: TGTGCCAGCAGCCAGATGGGAGGGAGCACCTACGAGCAGTACTTC. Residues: CASSQMGGSTYEQYF.

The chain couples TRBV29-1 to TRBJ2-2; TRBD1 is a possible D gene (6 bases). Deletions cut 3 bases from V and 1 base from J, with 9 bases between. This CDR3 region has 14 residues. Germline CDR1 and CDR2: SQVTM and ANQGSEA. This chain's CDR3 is CSVDVGGNTGELFF. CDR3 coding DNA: TGCAGCGTTGACGTAGGGGGGAACACCGGGGAGCTGTTTTTT.

CDR3 in DNA: TGTGCCAGCAGCGATGGACGGAGGGAGCTGTTTTTT. This gives the protein CASSDGRRELFF. This chain joins TRBV9 and TRBJ2-2, with no clear D. Germline CDR1 SGDLS, CDR2 YYNGEE. V was pared by 3 bases and J by 9 bases, with 9 bases between. The CDR3 loop spans 12 amino acids.

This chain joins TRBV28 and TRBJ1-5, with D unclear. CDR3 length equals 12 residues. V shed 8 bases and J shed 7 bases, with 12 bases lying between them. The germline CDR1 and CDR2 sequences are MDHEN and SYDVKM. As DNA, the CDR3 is TGTGCCAGCCGGATAAGAGGGCAGCCCCAGCATTTT. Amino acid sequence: CASRIRGQPQHF.

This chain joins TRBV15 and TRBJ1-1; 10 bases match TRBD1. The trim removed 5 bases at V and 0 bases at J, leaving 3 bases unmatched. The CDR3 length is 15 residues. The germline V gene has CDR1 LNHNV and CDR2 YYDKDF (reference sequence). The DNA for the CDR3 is TGTGCCACCAGCCGGGACAGGGGATTGAACACTGAAGCTTTCTTT. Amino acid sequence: CATSRDRGLNTEAFF.

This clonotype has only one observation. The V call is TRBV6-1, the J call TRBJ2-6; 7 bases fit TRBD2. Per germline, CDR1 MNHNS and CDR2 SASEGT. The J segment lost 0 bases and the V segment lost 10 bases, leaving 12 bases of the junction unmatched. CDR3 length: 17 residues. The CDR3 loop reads CAISTSLGASGANVLTF. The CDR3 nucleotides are TGTGCCATTTCGACTAGCTTGGGCGCCTCTGGGGCCAACGTCCTGACTTTC.

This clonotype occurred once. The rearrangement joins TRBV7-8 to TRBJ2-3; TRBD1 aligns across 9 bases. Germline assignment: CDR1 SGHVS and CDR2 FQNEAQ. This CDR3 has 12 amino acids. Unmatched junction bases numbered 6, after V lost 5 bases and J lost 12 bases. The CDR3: CASSGRDRDQYF. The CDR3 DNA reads TGTGCCAGCAGCGGCCGGGACAGGGATCAGTATTTT.

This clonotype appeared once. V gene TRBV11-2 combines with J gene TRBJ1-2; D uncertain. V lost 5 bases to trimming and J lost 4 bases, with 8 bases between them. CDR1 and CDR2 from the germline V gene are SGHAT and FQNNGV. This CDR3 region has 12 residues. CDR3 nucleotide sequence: TGTGCCAGCAGCCCCATCGGCTATGGCTACACCTTC. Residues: CASSPIGYGYTF.

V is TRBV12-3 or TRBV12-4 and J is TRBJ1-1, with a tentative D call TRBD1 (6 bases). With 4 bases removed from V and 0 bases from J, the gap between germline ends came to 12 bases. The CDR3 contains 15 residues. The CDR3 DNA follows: TGTGCCAGCAGTTGGGGGCAGGGGATGAACACTGAAGCTTTCTTT. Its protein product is CASSWGQGMNTEAFF.

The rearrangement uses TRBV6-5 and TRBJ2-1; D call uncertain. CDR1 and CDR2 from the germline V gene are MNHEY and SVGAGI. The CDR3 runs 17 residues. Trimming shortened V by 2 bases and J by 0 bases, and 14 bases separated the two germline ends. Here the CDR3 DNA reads TGTGCCAGCAGTTACGATCCAGAAGGTCCCTCCTACAATGAGCAGTTCTTC. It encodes CASSYDPEGPSYNEQFF.

CDR3 DNA sequence: TGCGCCAGCAGCGATCTGGACAGTACCTACGAGCAGTACTTC. Protein: CASSDLDSTYEQYF. The chain employs TRBV5-1 and TRBJ2-7, with D perhaps TRBD1 (6 bases). V gave up 4 bases and J gave up 2 bases, with 13 bases separating them. CDR1 SGHRS and CDR2 YFSETQ come from the germline V gene. This CDR3 has 14 amino acids.

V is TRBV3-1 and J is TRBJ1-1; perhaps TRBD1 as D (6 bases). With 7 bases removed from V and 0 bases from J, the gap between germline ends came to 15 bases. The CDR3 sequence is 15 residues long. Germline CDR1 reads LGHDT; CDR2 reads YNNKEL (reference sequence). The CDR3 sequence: CASKPPGAMNTEAFF. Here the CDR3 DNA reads TGTGCCAGCAAACCTCCAGGGGCGATGAACACTGAAGCTTTCTTT.

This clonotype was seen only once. The CDR3 DNA sequence: TGCAGTGCTAGTATGTTCGACACCGGGGAGCTGTTTTTT. Its translation is CSASMFDTGELFF. The genes are TRBV20-1 and TRBJ2-2; D ambiguous. In germline, CDR1 is DFQATT, CDR2 SNEGSKA (reference sequence). The CDR3 sequence is 13 residues long. V was cut by 3 bases and J by 3 bases, with 8 bases left in between.

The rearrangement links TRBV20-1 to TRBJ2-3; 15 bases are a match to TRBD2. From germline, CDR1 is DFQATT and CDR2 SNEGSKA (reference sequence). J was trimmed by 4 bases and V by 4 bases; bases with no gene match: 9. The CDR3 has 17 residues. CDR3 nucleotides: TGCAGTGCTAAGCCCGGGACTAGCGGGAGGAGGGCAGATACGCAGTATTTT. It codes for CSAKPGTSGRRADTQYF.

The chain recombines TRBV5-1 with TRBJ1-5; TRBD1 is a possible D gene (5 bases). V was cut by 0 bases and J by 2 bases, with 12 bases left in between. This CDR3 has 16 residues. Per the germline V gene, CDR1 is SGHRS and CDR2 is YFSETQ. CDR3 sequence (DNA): TGCGCCAGCAGCTTGGGGCCAACACAGGGCAATCAGCCCCAGCATTTT. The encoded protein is CASSLGPTQGNQPQHF.

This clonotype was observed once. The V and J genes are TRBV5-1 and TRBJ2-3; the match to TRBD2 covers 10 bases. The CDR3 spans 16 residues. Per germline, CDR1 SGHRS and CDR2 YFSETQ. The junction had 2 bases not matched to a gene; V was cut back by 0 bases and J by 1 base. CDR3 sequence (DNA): TGCGCCAGCAGCTTGGTCGGGACTAGCGGCACAGATACGCAGTATTTT. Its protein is CASSLVGTSGTDTQYF.

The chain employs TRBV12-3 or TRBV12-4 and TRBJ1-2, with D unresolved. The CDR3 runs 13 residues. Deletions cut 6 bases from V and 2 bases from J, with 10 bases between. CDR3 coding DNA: TGTGCCAGCAGCATGACACTAAACTATGGCTACACCTTC. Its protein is CASSMTLNYGYTF.

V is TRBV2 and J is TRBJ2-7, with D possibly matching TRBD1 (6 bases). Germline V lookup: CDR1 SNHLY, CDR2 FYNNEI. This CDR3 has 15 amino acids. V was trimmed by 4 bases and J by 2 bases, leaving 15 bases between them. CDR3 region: CASSGSQGTPYEQYF. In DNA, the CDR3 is TGTGCCAGCAGTGGGTCGCAGGGGACCCCCTACGAGCAGTACTTC.

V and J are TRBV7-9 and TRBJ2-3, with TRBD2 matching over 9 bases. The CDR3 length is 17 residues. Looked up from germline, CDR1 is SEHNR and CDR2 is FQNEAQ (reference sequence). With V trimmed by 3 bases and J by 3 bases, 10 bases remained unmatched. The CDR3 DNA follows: TGTGCCAGCAGCTTGATAGTTCTGACTAGCGGTACAGATACGCAGTATTTT. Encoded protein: CASSLIVLTSGTDTQYF.

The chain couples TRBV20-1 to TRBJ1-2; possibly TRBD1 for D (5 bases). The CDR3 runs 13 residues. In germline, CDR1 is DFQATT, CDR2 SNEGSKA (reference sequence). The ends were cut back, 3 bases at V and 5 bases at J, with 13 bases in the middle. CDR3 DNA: TGCAGTGCTAGTAAAGGGACGGTTTATGGCTACACCTTC. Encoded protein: CSASKGTVYGYTF.

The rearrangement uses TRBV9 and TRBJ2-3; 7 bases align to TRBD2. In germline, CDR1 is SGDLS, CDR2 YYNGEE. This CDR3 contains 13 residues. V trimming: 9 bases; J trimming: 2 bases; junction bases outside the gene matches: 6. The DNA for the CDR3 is TGTGCCATCCTAGCGGTTTTCACAGATACGCAGTATTTT. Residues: CAILAVFTDTQYF.